Shown below are 25 T cell receptor beta chains from a single sample sequenced in a study of cytomegalovirus exposure and HLA in healthy donors. With 60 Vbeta and 13 Jbeta primers, the PCR was carried out. Some clones are missing from TCRdb's copy, which holds only in-frame ones; the method was immunoSEQ multiplex PCR. The table includes roughly 150,000 clones, over 60% detected once. Sequencing was done on a sample of PBMCs. The receptors shown here come from a man aged 35 to 55 in good health and CMV-seronegative.

The V gene is TRBV2, the J gene TRBJ1-2, with 7 bases that match TRBD1. The CDR3 runs 12 residues. The junction had 7 bases not matched to a gene; V was cut back by 8 bases and J by 7 bases. Germline-derived CDR1 and CDR2 are SNHLY and FYNNEI. For the CDR3, the DNA is TGTGCCAGCGTACGGCAGGGGGGTGGCTACACCTTC. Its protein is CASVRQGGGYTF. Full variable domain (remainder filled in from reference TRBV2 and TRBJ1-2): EPEVTQTPSHQVTQMGQEVILRCVPISNHLYFYWYRQILGQKVEFLVSFYNNEISEKSEIFDDQFSVERPDGSNFTLKIRSTKLEDSAMYFCASVRQGGGYTFGSGTRLTVV.

This clone was seen only a few times. The gene calls are TRBV18 and TRBJ1-3; D is possibly TRBD1 (5 bases). The CDR3 is 16 residues long. CDR1 is KGHSH, CDR2 LQKENI, per germline. V gave up 0 bases and J gave up 0 bases, with 9 bases separating them. As DNA, the CDR3 is TGTGCCAGCTCACCACCGGGGCGCGTCTCTGGAAACACCATATATTTT. As protein: CASSPPGRVSGNTIYF.

The chain combines TRBV7-8 with TRBJ2-7; the match to TRBD1 covers 8 bases. V lost 4 bases to trimming and J lost 0 bases; unmatched junction nucleotides: 8. Germline V gene data show CDR1 as SGHVS and CDR2 as FQNEAQ. The CDR3 loop spans 16 amino acids. The CDR3 DNA is TGTGCCAGCAGCTATCGGAGGACAGGGAGCTCCTACGAGCAGTACTTC. Its translation is CASSYRRTGSSYEQYF.

The chain is built from TRBV9 and TRBJ1-4, with D tentatively TRBD1 (5 bases). Trimming removed 3 bases from V and 7 bases from J, with 16 bases in between. In germline, CDR1 is SGDLS, CDR2 YYNGEE. This CDR3 contains 15 residues. CDR3 DNA sequence: TGTGCCAGCAGCGCCCGACTAGGGGAGAGTGAAAAACTGTTTTTT. Encoded protein: CASSARLGESEKLFF. Supplemented by reference TRBV9 and TRBJ1-4, the full variable domain reads DSGVTQTPKHLITATGQRVTLRCSPRSGDLSVYWYQQSLDQGLQFLIQYYNGEERAKGNILERFSAQQFPDLHSELNLSSLELGDSALYFCASSARLGESEKLFFGSGTQLSVL.

This clone was seen more than once but under ten times. This chain joins TRBV6-5 and TRBJ2-1; 7 nucleotides agree with TRBD1. The germline CDR1 and CDR2 sequences are MNHEY and SVGAGI. The CDR3 extends over 15 amino acids. Germline trimming cut 4 bases from V and 5 bases from J; bases unmatched to any gene: 8. In nucleotides, the CDR3 is TGTGCCAGCAGTTTGGGCCGACAGGGAAACAATGAGCAGTTCTTC. Its translation is CASSLGRQGNNEQFF.

The gene calls are TRBV7-2 and TRBJ2-7, with D unresolved. CDR1 and CDR2 (germline): SGHTA, FQGNSA. The ends were cut back, 1 base at V and 3 bases at J, with 10 bases in the middle. The CDR3 sequence is 14 residues long. The CDR3 sequence is CASSLGPFGYEQYF. In DNA form, the CDR3 reads TGTGCCAGCAGCTTAGGGCCCTTTGGCTACGAGCAGTACTTC.

The V gene is TRBV19, the J gene TRBJ2-5, with 10 bases matching TRBD2. This CDR3 region has 15 residues. The germline CDR1 and CDR2 sequences are LNHDA and SQIVND (reference sequence). With V trimmed by 3 bases and J by 5 bases, 6 bases remained unmatched. The CDR3: CASSIGTSGAETQYF. CDR3 coding DNA: TGTGCCAGTAGTATTGGAACTAGCGGGGCTGAGACCCAGTACTTC.

The chain uses TRBV5-5 and TRBJ2-7, with 7 bases matching TRBD1. The trim removed 2 bases at V and 6 bases at J, leaving 11 bases unmatched. The CDR3 is 15 amino acids. Per the germline V gene, CDR1 is SGHKS and CDR2 is YYEKEE (reference sequence). CDR3 sequence: CASSFVSGGRGEQYF. The CDR3 DNA follows: TGTGCCAGCAGCTTTGTTTCAGGGGGAAGGGGCGAGCAGTACTTC. Supplemented by reference TRBV5-5 and TRBJ2-7, the full variable domain reads DAGVTQSPTHLIKTRGQQVTLRCSPISGHKSVSWYQQVLGQGPQFIFQYYEKEERGRGNFPDRFSARQFPNYSSELNVNALLLGDSALYLCASSFVSGGRGEQYFGPGTRLTVT.

This clone appeared a few times. This sequence joins TRBV7-3 and TRBJ2-1, with D perhaps matching TRBD1 (6 bases). Trimming removed 0 bases at V and 0 bases at J, with 24 bases between. The CDR3 has 21 residues. The germline V gene encodes CDR1 SGHTA and CDR2 FQGTGA. CDR3 sequence reads: CASSLTEGMKWTESSYNEQFF. DNA of the CDR3: TGTGCCAGCAGCTTAACTGAGGGTATGAAGTGGACAGAGAGCTCCTACAATGAGCAGTTCTTC. Full variable domain (missing parts from reference TRBV7-3 and TRBJ2-1): GAGVSQTPSNKVTEKGKYVELRCDPISGHTALYWYRQSLGQGPEFLIYFQGTGAADDSGLPNDRFFAVRPEGSVSTLKIQRTERGDSAVYLCASSLTEGMKWTESSYNEQFFGPGTRLTVL.

This chain links TRBV29-1 with TRBJ2-7; 8 nucleotides agree with TRBD2. This CDR3 has 15 residues. Germline CDR1 and CDR2: SQVTM and ANQGSEA. Trimming took 1 base from V and 2 from J; bases not matched to a gene: 7. In DNA form, the CDR3 reads TGCAGCGTTGAAGTCGTCACTAGCGGTCCCTACGAGCAGTACTTC. It specifies CSVEVVTSGPYEQYF.

The rearrangement uses TRBV4-3 and TRBJ2-7; TRBD2 matches 13 bases. The CDR3 runs 16 residues. J lost 4 bases, V lost 2 bases, and 5 bases had no gene match. Germline-derived CDR1 and CDR2 are LGHNA and YSLEER. The CDR3 DNA sequence: TGCGCCAGCAGCCAACAAACGACTAGCGGGGGGTACGAGCAGTACTTC. Its translation: CASSQQTTSGGYEQYF.

The chain combines TRBV6-4 with TRBJ1-5; D is unclear. Germline V gives CDR1 MRHNA, CDR2 SNTAGT. Trimming left V 7 bases short and J 4 bases short, with 17 bases between. The CDR3 runs to 15 residues. CDR3 region: CASTRLKGGNQPQHF. For the CDR3, the DNA is TGTGCCAGCACTCGGTTAAAGGGAGGAAATCAGCCCCAGCATTTT.

The genes are TRBV7-9 and TRBJ2-2, with 8 bases aligning to TRBD1. V lost 5 bases to trimming and J lost 5 bases; unmatched junction nucleotides: 4. Per the germline V gene, CDR1 is SEHNR and CDR2 is FQNEAQ (reference sequence). This CDR3 is 14 amino acids long. CDR3: CASSPDRVTGELFF. In nucleotides, the CDR3 is TGTGCCAGCAGCCCGGACAGGGTGACCGGGGAGCTGTTTTTT.

The chain carries TRBV5-1 and TRBJ2-5; 9 positions match TRBD1. The germline V gene encodes CDR1 SGHRS and CDR2 YFSETQ. The CDR3 spans 16 residues. The V segment lost 0 bases and the J segment 1 base; nucleotides outside the gene matches: 4. DNA for the CDR3: TGCGCCAGCAGCTTGGTGGGACAGGGTTTCCAAGAGACCCAGTACTTC. This encodes CASSLVGQGFQETQYF.

V usage is TRBV30 and J usage is TRBJ2-7, with 7 bases that match TRBD1. Germline V gene sequence: CDR1 GTSNPN, CDR2 SVGIG (reference sequence). With 7 bases clipped from V and 5 bases from J, the junction kept 14 bases outside the gene matches. The CDR3 contains 14 residues. CDR3 protein: CASAKQGIGDEQYF. The CDR3 coding sequence is TGTGCCTCCGCAAAACAGGGGATTGGGGACGAGCAGTACTTC.

V usage is TRBV13 and J usage is TRBJ1-5; the match to TRBD1 covers 8 bases. The CDR3 totals 14 residues. CDR1 and CDR2 (germline): PRHDT, FYEKMQ (reference sequence). The junction had 1 base not matched to a gene; V was cut back by 2 bases and J by 4 bases. CDR3 sequence reads: CASSLNRGNQPQHF. Written as DNA, the CDR3 is TGTGCCAGCAGCTTAAACAGGGGGAATCAGCCCCAGCATTTT.

The chain carries TRBV7-9 and TRBJ2-5, with a tentative D call TRBD2 (5 bases). Between the trimmed V and J ends, which lost 5 bases and 5 bases, there was a span of 21 bases. The CDR3 extends over 16 amino acids. CDR1 and CDR2 from the germline V gene are SEHNR and FQNEAQ (reference sequence). The CDR3 sequence: CASSVGPGTAPETQYF. Here the CDR3 DNA reads TGTGCCAGCAGCGTCGGCCCGGGAACTGCCCCGGAGACCCAGTACTTC. The whole variable domain, remainder taken from reference TRBV7-9 and TRBJ2-5, is DTGVSQNPRHKITKRGQNVTFRCDPISEHNRLYWYRQTLGQGPEFLTYFQNEAQLEKSRLLSDRFSAERPKGSFSTLEIQRTEQGDSAMYLCASSVGPGTAPETQYFGPGTRLLVL.

This clone is labeled medium-sized (0.01 to 0.1%). The chain couples TRBV6-1 to TRBJ2-7, with 10 bases matching TRBD1. V lost 10 bases, J lost 5 bases, and 8 bases stayed unmatched. There are 13 residues in the CDR3. Looked up from germline, CDR1 is MNHNS and CDR2 is SASEGT. CDR3 region: CATSDRGPNEQYF. CDR3 bases: TGTGCCACCTCAGACAGGGGGCCGAACGAGCAGTACTTC.

This rearrangement joins TRBV19 to TRBJ2-7; 8 positions match TRBD2. V gave up 6 bases and J gave up 5 bases; unmatched junction bases: 9. The CDR3 consists of 14 residues. From germline, CDR1 is LNHDA and CDR2 SQIVND (reference sequence). DNA of the CDR3: TGTGCCAGTAGCCTCACGGCAGCGGGAGACGAGCAGTACTTC. As protein: CASSLTAAGDEQYF.

This sequence joins TRBV13 and TRBJ2-5; no firm D call. Germline V gene data show CDR1 as PRHDT and CDR2 as FYEKMQ (reference sequence). The CDR3 sequence is 11 residues long. Trimming removed 2 bases at V and 11 bases at J, with 9 bases between. The CDR3 loop is CASSLRGPQYF. Here the CDR3 DNA reads TGTGCCAGCAGCTTACGCGGCCCGCAGTACTTC.

The chain employs TRBV7-2 and TRBJ2-7; 15 bases map to TRBD2. The length of the CDR3 is 16 residues. Germline CDR1 is SGHTA and CDR2 is FQGNSA. Unmatched junction bases numbered 1, after V lost 0 bases and J lost 4 bases. The CDR3 sequence: CASSLAGTSGGYEQYF. The CDR3 nucleotides are TGTGCCAGCAGCTTAGCAGGGACTAGCGGGGGGTACGAGCAGTACTTC.

The V call is TRBV18, the J call TRBJ2-7, with 11 positions matching TRBD2. Germline CDR1 and CDR2: KGHSH and LQKENI. The ends lost 6 bases at V and 4 bases at J; junction bases unmatched: 8. This CDR3 spans 15 amino acids. The DNA of the CDR3 is TGTGCCAGCTCCAGCCCTAGCGGGAGGAAGTACGAGCAGTACTTC. It is translated as CASSSPSGRKYEQYF. The full variable domain, its missing parts supplied by reference TRBV18 and TRBJ2-7, is NAGVMQNPRHLVRRRGQEARLRCSPMKGHSHVYWYRQLPEEGLKFMVYLQKENIIDESGMPKERFSAEFPKEGPSILRIQQVVRGDSAAYFCASSSPSGRKYEQYFGPGTRLTVT.

The rearrangement uses TRBV6-5 and TRBJ2-1; no clear D. Trimming shortened V by 0 bases and J by 4 bases, and 13 bases separated the two germline ends. This CDR3 is 16 amino acids long. The germline V gene has CDR1 MNHEY and CDR2 SVGAGI. The CDR3 here is CASSYSTQRDYNEQFF. The CDR3 nucleotides read TGTGCCAGCAGTTACTCTACCCAGCGCGATTACAATGAGCAGTTCTTC.

The V call is TRBV6-5, the J call TRBJ2-7; D possibly corresponds to TRBD2 (5 bases). This CDR3 comprises 14 residues. CDR1 MNHEY and CDR2 SVGAGI come from the germline V gene. Trimming pared 6 bases from V and 2 bases from J, leaving 14 bases between. CDR3 sequence reads: CASRRERATYEQYF. CDR3 DNA: TGTGCCAGCAGGAGGGAGAGAGCTACCTACGAGCAGTACTTC.

J is TRBJ2-5 and V is TRBV7-2; TRBD2 matches 7 bases. The CDR3 covers 13 residues. From germline, CDR1 is SGHTA and CDR2 FQGNSA. The junction had 3 bases not matched to a gene; V was cut back by 6 bases and J by 2 bases. The DNA for the CDR3 is TGTGCCAGCAGGGGAGCGGGGCAAGAGACCCAGTACTTC. It encodes CASRGAGQETQYF.